Presented here are 29 T cell receptor beta chains from one specimen sequenced in a study of PD-1 blockade in classical Hodgkin lymphoma. Sequenced by immunoSEQ multiplex PCR; TCRdb stores in-frame clones only, minus some. This table has about 30,000 clones, about 88% appearing once. Time point noted: cycle 4 day 1 (C4D1), after more than five weeks of nivolumab. Relapse after autologous stem cell transplantation occurred in every patient, and brentuximab vedotin exposure varied. With magnetic negative selection, CD4+ T cells were purified from PBMCs that had been thawed. The specimen was CD4+ T cells from blood, collected before the fourth cycle of nivolumab. Receptors originate from a human donor with classical Hodgkin lymphoma.

The chain recombines TRBV18 with TRBJ2-6; D is perhaps TRBD2 (5 bases). V lost 6 bases, J lost 2 bases, and 14 bases lay in between. This CDR3 has 16 amino acids. Per the germline V gene, CDR1 is KGHSH and CDR2 is LQKENI. CDR3 bases: TGTGCCAGCTCTCCCAAGACGGGGACTGGGGCCAACGTCCTGACTTTC. Its translation: CASSPKTGTGANVLTF.

The gene calls are TRBV7-9 and TRBJ1-2, with 9 bases aligning to TRBD1. CDR1 SEHNR and CDR2 FQNEAQ come from the germline V gene (reference sequence). The CDR3 has 14 amino acids. The ends lost 5 bases at V and 8 bases at J; junction bases unmatched: 9. The CDR3 nucleotides are TGTGCCAGCAGCATCGAACAGGGGGCGGCGGGCTACACCTTC. It is translated as CASSIEQGAAGYTF.

V gene TRBV6-5 combines with J gene TRBJ2-5, with 7 bases aligning to TRBD2. CDR3 length: 15 amino acids. Germline V gene lookup returns CDR1 MNHEY and CDR2 SVGAGI. V was clipped by 5 bases and J by 4 bases; unmatched bases: 10. The CDR3 region is CASSLDWGGGETQYF. The CDR3 region has the DNA TGTGCCAGCAGTCTTGACTGGGGCGGGGGAGAGACCCAGTACTTC.

The V call is TRBV4-3, the J call TRBJ2-2; D unresolved. V lost 1 base to trimming and J lost 0 bases, with 6 bases between them. Germline V CDR1 and CDR2: LGHNA, YSLEER. CDR3 length equals 15 residues. The CDR3 spells CASSQGHPNTGELFF. CDR3 DNA: TGCGCCAGCAGCCAAGGACACCCGAACACCGGGGAGCTGTTTTTT.

CDR3 protein: CASSYLGGGIETQYF. The CDR3 DNA follows: TGTGCCAGCAGCTATCTAGGTGGGGGGATCGAGACCCAGTACTTC. The V gene is TRBV7-9, the J gene TRBJ2-5; D is possibly TRBD2 (6 bases). The V and J ends lost 4 bases and 5 bases respectively, with 17 bases between them. Germline lookup yields CDR1 SEHNR and CDR2 FQNEAQ (reference sequence). The CDR3 has 15 amino acids.

V gene TRBV4-1 combines with J gene TRBJ2-5; D is possibly TRBD2 (6 bases). This CDR3 spans 20 amino acids. The V gene lost 1 base and the J gene lost 4 bases, with 28 bases spanning the gap. In germline, CDR1 is MGHRA, CDR2 YSYEKL. The CDR3 loop reads CASSQGSGAFSYLGGETQYF. CDR3 bases: TGCGCCAGCAGCCAAGGCTCGGGTGCCTTCTCCTACCTGGGGGGAGAGACCCAGTACTTC.

The chain carries TRBV30 and TRBJ1-4; 8 bases are shared with TRBD1. From germline, CDR1 is GTSNPN and CDR2 SVGIG (reference sequence). V lost 8 bases and J lost 10; bases outside the gene matches: 9. The CDR3 runs to 12 residues. Here the CDR3 DNA reads TGTGCCCGTGGACAGGGAGGTGGAAAACTGTTTTTT. It yields the protein CARGQGGGKLFF.

V and J are TRBV15 and TRBJ1-5; D unresolved. Trimming left V 1 base short and J 6 bases short, with 13 bases between. Germline assignment: CDR1 LNHNV and CDR2 YYDKDF (reference sequence). This CDR3 contains 15 residues. In nucleotides, the CDR3 is TGTGCCACCAGCAGAGGGATGCTTCTCGGTCAGCCCCAGCATTTT. As protein: CATSRGMLLGQPQHF.

V and J are TRBV6-1 and TRBJ1-2, with TRBD1 as a possible D gene (5 bases). The V gene lost 6 bases and the J gene lost 4 bases, with 15 bases spanning the gap. The CDR3 consists of 14 residues. In germline, CDR1 is MNHNS, CDR2 SASEGT. The CDR3 reads CASRSGGSGYGYTF. CDR3 bases: TGTGCCAGCAGGTCGGGGGGATCGGGCTATGGCTACACCTTC.

This CDR3 is CASSQAGVGSPLHF. The CDR3 region has the DNA TGCGCCAGCAGCCAAGCGGGGGTAGGGTCACCCCTCCACTTT. This rearrangement joins TRBV4-3 to TRBJ1-6; D perhaps matches TRBD1 (5 bases). The germline gives CDR1 LGHNA, CDR2 YSLEER. CDR3 length equals 14 residues. Deletions cut 1 base from V and 10 bases from J, with 11 bases between.

The J gene is TRBJ1-4, the V gene TRBV7-9, with D possibly being TRBD1 (5 bases). CDR3 length: 17 amino acids. V lost 3 bases to trimming and J lost 0 bases, with 14 bases between them. CDR1 and CDR2 (germline): SEHNR, FQNEAQ (reference sequence). CDR3 coding DNA: TGTGCCAGCAGCTTGGGGGAGACACTTGCAACTAATGAAAAACTGTTTTTT. Translating gives CASSLGETLATNEKLFF.

This chain uses TRBV30 with TRBJ2-1, with D unresolved. The CDR3 runs to 13 residues. Germline-derived CDR1 and CDR2 are GTSNPN and SVGIG (reference sequence). The ends were cut back, 0 bases at V and 5 bases at J, with 8 bases in the middle. This chain's CDR3 is CAWSVNTDNEQFF. In DNA form, the CDR3 reads TGTGCCTGGAGTGTTAACACCGACAATGAGCAGTTCTTC.

In this sample, this clone turned up a few times. The V call is TRBV27, the J call TRBJ1-2; D gene uncertain. CDR3 length: 14 residues. Trimming removed 6 bases from V and 6 bases from J, with 17 bases in between. CDR1 is MNHEY and CDR2 is SMNVEV in the germline V gene (reference sequence). CDR3 nucleotides: TGTGCCAGCAGACCAGGACTGTTCTCGGATGGCTACACCTTC. Protein: CASRPGLFSDGYTF.

CDR3 loop: CASSGQGPGTEAFF. CDR3 in DNA: TGTGCCAGCAGCGGACAGGGTCCGGGCACTGAAGCTTTCTTT. This chain joins TRBV7-2 and TRBJ1-1, with 8 bases matching TRBD1. CDR3 size: 14 residues. J gave up 4 bases and V 5 bases, and 6 bases lay outside the gene matches. Germline V CDR1 and CDR2: SGHTA, FQGNSA.

The CDR3: CASSSGGRMEGYTF. CDR3 in DNA: TGTGCCAGCAGCTCCGGGGGGAGGATGGAAGGCTACACCTTC. The gene calls are TRBV7-3 and TRBJ1-2; D might be TRBD1 (5 bases). Germline lookup yields CDR1 SGHTA and CDR2 FQGTGA. V was cut by 4 bases and J by 8 bases, with 17 bases left in between. This CDR3 has 14 amino acids.

The V and J genes are TRBV29-1 and TRBJ2-7; 8 nucleotides align to TRBD1. Germline V CDR1 and CDR2: SQVTM, ANQGSEA. J gave up 3 bases and V 6 bases, and 7 bases lay outside the gene matches. The CDR3 is 13 amino acids. This CDR3 is CSVAPTGGYEQYF. CDR3 DNA sequence: TGCAGCGTCGCCCCCACAGGGGGCTACGAGCAGTACTTC.

The CDR3 sequence is CASMGTKETQYF. CDR3 DNA sequence: TGTGCCAGCATGGGGACTAAAGAGACCCAGTACTTC. J is TRBJ2-5 and V is TRBV2; 7 nucleotides match TRBD2. Germline values: CDR1 SNHLY, CDR2 FYNNEI. With V trimmed by 7 bases and J by 3 bases, 2 bases remained unmatched. The CDR3 spans 12 residues.

This chain links TRBV28 with TRBJ1-3, with D possibly being TRBD1 (5 bases). V was pared by 7 bases and J by 0 bases, with 22 bases between. This CDR3 region has 18 residues. Germline V gene sequence: CDR1 MDHEN, CDR2 SYDVKM. CDR3 loop: CASISWSFQGYSGNTIYF. In DNA, the CDR3 is TGTGCCAGCATAAGTTGGTCTTTTCAGGGATACTCTGGAAACACCATATATTTT. Filled out from reference TRBV28 and TRBJ1-3, the complete variable domain reads DVKVTQSSRYLVKRTGEKVFLECVQDMDHENMFWYRQDPGLGLRLIYFSYDVKMKEKGDIPEGYSVSREKKERFSLILESASTNQTSMYLCASISWSFQGYSGNTIYFGEGSWLTVV.

The chain couples TRBV28 to TRBJ2-5; D remains ambiguous. CDR1 and CDR2 (germline): MDHEN, SYDVKM. The CDR3 extends over 13 amino acids. V lost 3 bases to trimming and J lost 4 bases, with 9 bases between them. Written as DNA, the CDR3 is TGTGCCAGCAGTTTGGGTCTAGGAGAGACCCAGTACTTC. This gives the protein CASSLGLGETQYF.

This clone was observed a handful of times. The chain employs TRBV11-2 and TRBJ1-2, with 7 bases aligning to TRBD1. In germline, CDR1 is SGHAT, CDR2 FQNNGV. This CDR3 comprises 15 residues. After removal of 1 base from V and 7 bases from J, the junction contained 9 bases not matched to a gene. The CDR3 sequence: CASSLGPGTESGYTF. In DNA form, the CDR3 reads TGTGCCAGCAGCTTAGGACCCGGGACAGAAAGTGGCTACACCTTC.

J is TRBJ1-4 and V is TRBV4-3, with D possibly TRBD1 on 5 matching bases. The germline gives CDR1 LGHNA, CDR2 YSLEER. The CDR3 extends over 16 amino acids. The V end lost 4 bases, the J end lost 8 bases, and 20 bases lay between the germline ends. This CDR3 reads CASSRESGAGGEKLFF. In nucleotides, the CDR3 is TGCGCCAGCAGCCGTGAGAGTGGGGCGGGAGGAGAAAAACTGTTTTTT.

The rearrangement links TRBV11-3 to TRBJ2-7; TRBD2 agrees at 7 bases. Trimming took 3 bases from V and 5 from J; bases not matched to a gene: 7. Germline V CDR1 and CDR2: SGHNT, YENEEA. The CDR3 is 14 residues long. The CDR3, as DNA: TGTGCCAGCAGCTTGCGGGGGAACCTCGACGAGCAGTACTTC. It codes for CASSLRGNLDEQYF.

The V gene is TRBV5-1, the J gene TRBJ2-7; D may be TRBD2 (5 bases). The CDR3 has 15 amino acids. Per the germline V gene, CDR1 is SGHRS and CDR2 is YFSETQ. The V end lost 0 bases, the J end lost 6 bases, and 16 bases lay between the germline ends. DNA of the CDR3: TGCGCCAGCAGCTTGGTCGGGAATCGTGCCCGCGAGCAGTACTTC. It translates to CASSLVGNRAREQYF.

The chain links TRBV7-8 to TRBJ1-1; TRBD1 might be the D (6 bases). Germline V gives CDR1 SGHVS, CDR2 FQNEAQ. The CDR3 totals 13 residues. V dropped 5 bases and J dropped 1 base, with 8 bases sitting between them. The CDR3 sequence is CASSRTENTEAFF. CDR3 nucleotides: TGTGCCAGCAGCCGGACAGAGAACACTGAAGCTTTCTTT.

The V call is TRBV30, the J call TRBJ1-6; D remains ambiguous. V was shortened by 0 bases and J by 5 bases, with 20 bases between the two germline ends. Germline assignment: CDR1 GTSNPN and CDR2 SVGIG (reference sequence). CDR3 length equals 18 residues. The CDR3: CAWSVDRVPIRHNSPLHF. The CDR3 DNA reads as TGTGCCTGGAGTGTCGACCGGGTTCCGATCCGCCATAATTCACCCCTCCACTTT.

The chain carries TRBV10-1 and TRBJ2-7; 11 bases match TRBD2. The CDR3 has 13 amino acids. CDR1 is WNHNN and CDR2 is SYGVQD in the germline V gene (reference sequence). V shed 5 bases and J 12 bases; nucleotides not matched to a gene: 9. The DNA of the CDR3 is TGCGCCAGCAGTCCTAGCGGGGGGCCCTTATTGTACTTC. Protein sequence: CASSPSGGPLLYF.

CDR3 loop: CASRPRTPNEKLFF. DNA for the CDR3: TGTGCCAGCAGACCTAGGACACCTAATGAAAAACTGTTTTTT. The chain is built from TRBV7-9 and TRBJ1-4; a weak D match, TRBD1 (5 bases). Germline V lookup: CDR1 SEHNR, CDR2 FQNEAQ (reference sequence). V dropped 6 bases and J dropped 3 bases, with 11 bases sitting between them. This CDR3 has 14 amino acids.

This clone is termed medium-sized. This chain links TRBV2 with TRBJ1-1; D is perhaps TRBD1 (5 bases). The germline V gene has CDR1 SNHLY and CDR2 FYNNEI. The CDR3 has 13 residues. V lost 4 bases and J lost 2, with 8 bases in between. This CDR3 reads CASSVGVNTEAFF. The DNA for the CDR3 is TGTGCCAGCAGTGTGGGGGTCAACACTGAAGCTTTCTTT.

The J gene is TRBJ2-5, the V gene TRBV18; TRBD1 might be the D (5 bases). CDR3 length equals 13 residues. Germline V gives CDR1 KGHSH, CDR2 LQKENI. V lost 8 bases, J lost 5 bases, and 15 bases lay in between. CDR3 residues: CASALVGAETQYF. The CDR3 DNA is TGTGCCAGCGCTCTAGTAGGGGCGGAGACCCAGTACTTC.